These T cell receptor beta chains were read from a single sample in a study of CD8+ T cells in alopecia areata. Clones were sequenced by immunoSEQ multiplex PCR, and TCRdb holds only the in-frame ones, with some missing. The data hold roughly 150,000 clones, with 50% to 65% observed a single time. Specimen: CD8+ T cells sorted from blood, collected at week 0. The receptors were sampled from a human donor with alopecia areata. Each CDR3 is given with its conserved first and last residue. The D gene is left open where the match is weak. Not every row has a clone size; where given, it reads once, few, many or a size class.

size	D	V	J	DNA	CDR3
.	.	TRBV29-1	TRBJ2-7	TGCAGCGTTGAAGGCCACCAAGGGCCCGAGCAGTACTTC	CSVEGHQGPEQYF
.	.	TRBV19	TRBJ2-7	TGTGCCAGTAGGCCCTCGAGGGGGTTCCCCTACGAGCAGTACTTC	CASRPSRGFPYEQYF
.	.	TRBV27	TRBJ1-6	TGTGCCAGCAGCGGGGGATCCTCACCCCTCCACTTT	CASSGGSSPLHF
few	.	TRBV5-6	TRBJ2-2	TGTGCCAGCAGCTTTGCCGGGGAGCTGTTTTTT	CASSFAGELFF
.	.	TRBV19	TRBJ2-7	TGTGCCAGTACCCCGGGGCACAGTAGCTCCTACGAGCAGTACTTC	CASTPGHSSSYEQYF
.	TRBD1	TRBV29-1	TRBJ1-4	TGCAGCGTTGCTGGGACAGAACGAGCTAATGAAAAACTGTTTTTT	CSVAGTERANEKLFF
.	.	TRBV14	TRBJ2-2	TGTGCCAGCAGCCAACCTGGGAGCTCAAGAGGGGAGCTGTTTTTT	CASSQPGSSRGELFF
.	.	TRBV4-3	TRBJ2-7	TGCGCCAGCAGCCAAGATGGCCCAGGCTCCTACGAGCAGTACTTC	CASSQDGPGSYEQYF
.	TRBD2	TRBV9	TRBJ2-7	TGTGCCAGCAGCGACGGGGGGGCCTCCGAGCAGTACTTC	CASSDGGASEQYF
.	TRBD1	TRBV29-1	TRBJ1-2	TGCAGCGTTGAATTCCGGACAGGGAAAGGCTATGGCTACACCTTC	CSVEFRTGKGYGYTF
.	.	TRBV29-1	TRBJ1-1	TGCAGCGTTGTAGATGAGGGCGGGAGAGCTTTCTTT	CSVVDEGGRAFF
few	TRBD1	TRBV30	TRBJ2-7	TGTGCCTGGAGTGTAGGGACAGGGGCCTACGAGCAGTACTTC	CAWSVGTGAYEQYF
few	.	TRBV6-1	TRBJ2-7	TGTGCCAGCAGTGAACGGCAGTTCTCCTACGAGCAGTACTTC	CASSERQFSYEQYF
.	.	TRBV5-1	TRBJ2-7	TGCGCCAGCAGCTCAGACAGCCGCTACGAGCAGTACTTC	CASSSDSRYEQYF
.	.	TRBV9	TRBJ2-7	TGTGCCAGCAGCCCGGCAGCAGAAACCACACCCTACGAGCAGTACTTC	CASSPAAETTPYEQYF
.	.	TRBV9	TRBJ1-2	TGTGCCAGCAGCGTAGACATGGGGAAGAGAAACTATGGCTACACCTTC	CASSVDMGKRNYGYTF
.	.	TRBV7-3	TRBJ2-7	TGTGCCAGCAGCTTAGATCACGGCAACTACGAGCAGTACTTC	CASSLDHGNYEQYF
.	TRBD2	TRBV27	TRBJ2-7	TGTGCCGCCTGTAGCGGGGGTTGCTACGAGCAGTACTTC	CAACSGGCYEQYF
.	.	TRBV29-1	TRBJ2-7	TGCAGCGTTGGTGACAGATCTTTCCCCCTCTACGAGCAGTACTTC	CSVGDRSFPLYEQYF
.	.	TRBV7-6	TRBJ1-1	TGTGCCAGCAGCTTGGGTACCGCGAACACTGAAGCTTTCTTT	CASSLGTANTEAFF
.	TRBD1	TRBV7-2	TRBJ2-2	TGTGCCAGCAGCGCAGACTGGCGGCAGGGGGCGGGCGGGGAGCTGTTTTTT	CASSADWRQGAGGELFF
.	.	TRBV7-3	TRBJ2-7	TGTGCCAGCAGCACCGACCACAGGGACGAGCAGTACTTC	CASSTDHRDEQYF
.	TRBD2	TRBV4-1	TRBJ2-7	TGCGCCAGCAGCCAATTTGCGGGGGGGACCTACGAGCAGTACTTC	CASSQFAGGTYEQYF
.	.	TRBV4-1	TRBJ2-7	TGCGCCAGCAGCCAGGGGCGGGCAGATAAGCAGTACTTC	CASSQGRADKQYF
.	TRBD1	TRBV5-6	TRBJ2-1	TGTGCCAGCAGTAGTGGGACAGTCGTCTACAATGAGCAGTTCTTC	CASSSGTVVYNEQFF
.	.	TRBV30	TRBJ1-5	TGTGCCTGGAGTGTAGAAGGTTCAGCCCAGCATTTT	CAWSVEGSAQHF
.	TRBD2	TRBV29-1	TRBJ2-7	TGCAGCGTTATGAGCGGGGAAACCTACGAGCAGTACTTC	CSVMSGETYEQYF
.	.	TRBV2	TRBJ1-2	TGTGCCAGCAGTGATGCCAGTGGCTACACCTTC	CASSDASGYTF
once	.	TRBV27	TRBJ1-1	TGTGCCAGCACCTTAGGGAAGAACACTGAAGCTTTCTTT	CASTLGKNTEAFF
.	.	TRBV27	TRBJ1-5	TGTGCCAGCAGCCCCGTCCTGAGCCAGCCCCAGCATTTT	CASSPVLSQPQHF